Here is one T cell receptor (beta chain) with its context. Its antigen is undetermined. Each sample's cDNA came from eight separate reactions. TCRdb re-called the 5' RACE reads; one entry per CDR3 protein, DNA not given. The sample's table shows over 100,000 distinct CDR3 sequences. The data derive from a study of monozygotic twins with inflammatory bowel disease. Points from the study as a whole: Especially with disease activity, IBD patients shared fewer clonotypes with others than healthy twins did. Varying immunosuppressive regimens may have increased patient repertoire variability.

The length of the CDR3 is 16 residues. Per the germline V gene, CDR1 is SEHNR and CDR2 is FQNEAQ (reference sequence). V is TRBV7-9 and J is TRBJ2-3; the TRBD2 assignment by TCRdb is unverifiable without DNA. What was sequenced was blood. This TCR came from a human donor with ulcerative colitis or Crohn's disease, or a healthy co-twin of an affected twin (not recorded which). CDR3 sequence reads: CASRRSSGRSTDTQYF.